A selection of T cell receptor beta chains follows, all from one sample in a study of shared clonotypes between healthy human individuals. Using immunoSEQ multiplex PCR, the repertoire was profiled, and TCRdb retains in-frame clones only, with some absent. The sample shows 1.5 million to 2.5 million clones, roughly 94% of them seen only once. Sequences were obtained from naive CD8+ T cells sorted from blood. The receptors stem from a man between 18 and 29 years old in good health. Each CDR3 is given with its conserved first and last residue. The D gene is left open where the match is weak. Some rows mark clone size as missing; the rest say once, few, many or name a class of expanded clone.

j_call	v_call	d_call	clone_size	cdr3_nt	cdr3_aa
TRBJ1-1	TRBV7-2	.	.	TGTGCCAGCAGCCTCACCCTGGGGCCTAACACTGAAGCTTTCTTT	CASSLTLGPNTEAFF
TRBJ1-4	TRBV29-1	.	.	TGCAGCGTCGACTACGGTGACGGGGGGGAAAAACTGTTTTTT	CSVDYGDGGEKLFF
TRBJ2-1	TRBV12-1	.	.	TGTGCCAGCAGCACCCCTAGCGGGGGGGGGAATGAGCAGTTCTTC	CASSTPSGGGNEQFF
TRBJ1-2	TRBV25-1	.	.	TGTGCCAGCAGTGAATTTGGGGTGAACTACACCTTC	CASSEFGVNYTF
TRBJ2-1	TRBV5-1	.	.	TGCGCCAGCAGCTACGACAGACCTGGGGACAATGAGCAGTTCTTC	CASSYDRPGDNEQFF
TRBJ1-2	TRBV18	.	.	TGTGCCAGCTCGACGGATAACATCTATGGCTACACCTTC	CASSTDNIYGYTF
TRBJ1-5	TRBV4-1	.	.	TGCGCCAGCAGCCAAGATTCCGGGGGCGGTCAGCCCCAGCATTTT	CASSQDSGGGQPQHF
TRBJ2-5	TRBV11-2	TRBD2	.	TGTGCCAGCAGCTTTTTTGGGGGAGGGGAGACCCAGTACTTC	CASSFFGGGETQYF
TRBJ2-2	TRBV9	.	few	TGTGCCAGCAGCGAAACCGGGGAGCTGTTTTTT	CASSETGELFF
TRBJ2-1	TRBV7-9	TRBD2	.	TGTGCCAGCAGCCGGACTAGCGGGAGCTACAATGAGCAGTTCTTC	CASSRTSGSYNEQFF
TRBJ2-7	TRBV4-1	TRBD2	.	TGCGCCAGCAGCCTAGGGCGGGAGGGCCTTTTTTACGAGCAGTACTTC	CASSLGREGLFYEQYF
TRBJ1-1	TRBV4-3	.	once	TGCGCCAGCAGCCAAGACAGGGGAGACACTGAAGCTTTCTTT	CASSQDRGDTEAFF
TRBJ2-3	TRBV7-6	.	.	TGTGCCAGCAGCTTCTACGGGCCCTCGGATACGCAGTATTTT	CASSFYGPSDTQYF
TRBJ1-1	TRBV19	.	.	TGTGCCAGTAGTATACAGGCCTCCGGGAACACTGAAGCTTTCTTT	CASSIQASGNTEAFF
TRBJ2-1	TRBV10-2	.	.	TGCGCCAGCAGCTTTAGCAATGAGCAGTTCTTC	CASSFSNEQFF
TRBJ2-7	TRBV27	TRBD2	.	TGTGCCAGCAGTTTATCTGCGGGGGGCACCTACGAGCAGTACTTC	CASSLSAGGTYEQYF
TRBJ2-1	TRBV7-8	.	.	TGTGCCAGCAGAGATGAGGGGTCCAGCTCCTACAATGAGCAGTTCTTC	CASRDEGSSSYNEQFF
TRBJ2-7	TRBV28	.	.	TGTGCCAGCAACCTGCACAGCGACTACGAGCAGTACTTC	CASNLHSDYEQYF
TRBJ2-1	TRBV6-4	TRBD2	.	TGTGCCAGCAGCGGAGAGCGGGGGCCAAGGGATGAGCAGTTCTTC	CASSGERGPRDEQFF
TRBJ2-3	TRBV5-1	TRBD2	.	TGCGCCAGCAGCCCCCGGGATAGCGGGGGGCAAGATACGCAGTATTTT	CASSPRDSGGQDTQYF
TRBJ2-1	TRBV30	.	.	TGTGCCTGGCATCGGGGCAGCTCCTACAATGAGCAGTTCTTC	CAWHRGSSYNEQFF
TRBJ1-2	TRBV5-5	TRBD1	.	TGTGCCAGCAGCCGGGACAGTTCCTCTGGCTACACCTTC	CASSRDSSSGYTF
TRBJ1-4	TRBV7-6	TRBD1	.	TGTGCCAGCAGCGTACACGCAAAGACAGGGGACACTAATGAAAAACTGTTTTTT	CASSVHAKTGDTNEKLFF
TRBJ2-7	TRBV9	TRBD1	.	TGTGCCAGCAGCGTAGGTGGGACAGGGTCCGAGCAGTACTTC	CASSVGGTGSEQYF
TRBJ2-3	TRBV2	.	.	TGTGCCAGCAGTGATGCCAGGATAGGAGCCACAGATACGCAGTATTTT	CASSDARIGATDTQYF
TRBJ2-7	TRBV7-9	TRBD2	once	TGTGCCAGCAGCTACTTTATAGGGACTAGCGACGACGAGCAGTACTTC	CASSYFIGTSDDEQYF
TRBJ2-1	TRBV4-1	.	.	TGCGCCAGCAGCCGCGTACCACCGACAGAGACCTACAATGAGCAGTTCTTC	CASSRVPPTETYNEQFF
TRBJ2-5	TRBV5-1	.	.	TGCGCCAGCAGCTTGTGGGGGAAGCAAGAGACCCAGTACTTC	CASSLWGKQETQYF
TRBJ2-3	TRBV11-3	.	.	TGTGCCAGCAGCTTTTCCCTACGATGTATTTCAGATACGCAGTATTTT	CASSFSLRCISDTQYF
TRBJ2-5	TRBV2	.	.	TGTGCCAGCAGTGACGGAGCGCCCCAGTACTTC	CASSDGAPQYF
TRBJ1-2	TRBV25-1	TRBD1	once	TGTGCCAGCAGTAGACAGGGGACCTATGGCTACACCTTC	CASSRQGTYGYTF
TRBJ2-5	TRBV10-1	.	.	TGCGCCAGCAGTGAGGCCGGGACTCAAGAGACCCAGTACTTC	CASSEAGTQETQYF
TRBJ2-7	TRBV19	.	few	TGTGCCAGTAGTATATCGGTGGACTATACCTACGAGCAGTACTTC	CASSISVDYTYEQYF